This record covers a single TCR beta chain. Its antigen remains unidentified. Repertoires were generated with immunoSEQ multiplex PCR, while TCRdb's copy carries only in-frame clones and drops some. The sample has under 60,000 clones; approximately 90% are singletons. Trimming left V 2 bases short and J 7 bases short, with 5 bases between. The CDR3 extends over 11 amino acids. Germline V lookup: CDR1 PRHDT, CDR2 FYEKMQ (reference sequence). The data are from a study of OX40 agonist ivuxolimab in advanced cancers. Study information: The patients got ivuxolimab, which is an agonistic anti-OX40 (CD134) antibody. Patients received intravenous ivuxolimab every 2 weeks at 0.01 to 10 mg/kg. One patient with hepatocellular carcinoma and two with cutaneous melanoma, three in all, had partial responses.

Whole-study results and caveats: At 0.1 to 3.0 mg/kg and by week 6, CD4+ and CD8+ T cells in the blood had expanded clonally.

The clonotype was recovered from an adult with an advanced solid tumor such as melanoma, head and neck, liver or kidney cancer. This specimen was CD4+ or CD8+ T cells sorted from blood, taken in a trial of the OX40 agonist ivuxolimab. The chain couples TRBV13 to TRBJ1-1; D is undetermined. This CDR3 reads CASSLPGEAFF. CDR3 nucleotide sequence: TGTGCCAGCAGCTTACCAGGTGAAGCTTTCTTT.